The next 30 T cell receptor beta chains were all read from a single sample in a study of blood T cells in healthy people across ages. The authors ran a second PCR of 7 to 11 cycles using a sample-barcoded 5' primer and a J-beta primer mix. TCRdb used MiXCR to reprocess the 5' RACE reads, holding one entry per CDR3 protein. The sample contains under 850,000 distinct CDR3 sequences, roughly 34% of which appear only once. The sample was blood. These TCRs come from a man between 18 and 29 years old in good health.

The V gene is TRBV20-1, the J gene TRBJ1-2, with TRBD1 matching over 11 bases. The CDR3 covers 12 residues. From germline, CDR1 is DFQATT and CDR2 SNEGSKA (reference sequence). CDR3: CSRTGGNYGYTF. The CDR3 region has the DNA TGCAGCAGGACAGGGGGCAACTATGGCTACACCTTC.

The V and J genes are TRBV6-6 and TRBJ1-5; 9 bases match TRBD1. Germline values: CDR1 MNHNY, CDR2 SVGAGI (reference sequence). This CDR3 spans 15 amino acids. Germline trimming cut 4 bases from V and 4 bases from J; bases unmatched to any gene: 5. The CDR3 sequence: CASSLRTGVNQPQHF. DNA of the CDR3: TGTGCCAGCAGTTTGCGGACAGGGGTGAATCAGCCCCAGCATTTT.

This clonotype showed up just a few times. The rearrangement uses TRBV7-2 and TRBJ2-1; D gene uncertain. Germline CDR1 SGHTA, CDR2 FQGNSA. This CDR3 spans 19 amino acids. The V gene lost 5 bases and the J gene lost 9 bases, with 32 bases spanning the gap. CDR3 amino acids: CASSPDGIYTQWRWGEQFF. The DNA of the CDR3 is TGTGCCAGCAGCCCGGACGGCATATACACACAATGGCGTTGGGGTGAGCAGTTCTTC. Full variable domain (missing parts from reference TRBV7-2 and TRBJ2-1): GAGVSQSPSNKVTEKGKDVELRCDPISGHTALYWYRQSLGQGLEFLIYFQGNSAPDKSGLPSDRFSAERTGGSVSTLTIQRTQQEDSAVYLCASSPDGIYTQWRWGEQFFGPGTRLTVL.

CDR3 nucleotides: TGCAGTGCTAGCATGTTTGGGGACTATGGCTACACCTTC. Protein: CSASMFGDYGYTF. The chain has TRBV20-1 and TRBJ1-2; no definite D call. CDR1 is DFQATT and CDR2 is SNEGSKA in the germline V gene (reference sequence). The CDR3 is made up of 13 amino acids. V was clipped by 3 bases and J by 3 bases, with 11 bases between them.

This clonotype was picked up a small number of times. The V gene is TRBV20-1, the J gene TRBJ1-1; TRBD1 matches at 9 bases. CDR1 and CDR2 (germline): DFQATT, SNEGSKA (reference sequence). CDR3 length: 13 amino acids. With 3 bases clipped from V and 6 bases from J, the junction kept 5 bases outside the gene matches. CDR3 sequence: CSARTGQGAEAFF. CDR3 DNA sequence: TGCAGTGCTAGGACGGGACAGGGCGCTGAAGCTTTCTTT.

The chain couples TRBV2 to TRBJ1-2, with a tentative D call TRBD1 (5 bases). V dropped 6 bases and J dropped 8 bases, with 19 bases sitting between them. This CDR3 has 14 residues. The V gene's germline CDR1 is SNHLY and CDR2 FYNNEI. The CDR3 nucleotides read TGTGCCAGCAGGCGGACACCTCGCCTATGGGGCTACACCTTC. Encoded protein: CASRRTPRLWGYTF. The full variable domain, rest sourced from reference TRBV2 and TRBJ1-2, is EPEVTQTPSHQVTQMGQEVILRCVPISNHLYFYWYRQILGQKVEFLVSFYNNEISEKSEIFDDQFSVERPDGSNFTLKIRSTKLEDSAMYFCASRRTPRLWGYTFGSGTRLTVV.

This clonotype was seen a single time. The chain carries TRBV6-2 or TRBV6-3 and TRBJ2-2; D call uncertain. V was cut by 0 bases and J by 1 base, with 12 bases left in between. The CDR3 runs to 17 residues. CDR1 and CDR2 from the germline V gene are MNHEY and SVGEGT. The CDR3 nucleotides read TGTGCCAGCAGTTACTCGTACGAGATACTGAACACCGGGGAGCTGTTTTTT. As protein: CASSYSYEILNTGELFF.

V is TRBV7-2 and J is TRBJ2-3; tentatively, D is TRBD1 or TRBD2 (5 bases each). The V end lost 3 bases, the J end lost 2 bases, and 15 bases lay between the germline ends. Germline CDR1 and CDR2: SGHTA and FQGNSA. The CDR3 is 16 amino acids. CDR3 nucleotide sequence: TGTGCCAGCAGCTTCTACGGGGCGCTAAACACAGATACGCAGTATTTT. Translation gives CASSFYGALNTDTQYF.

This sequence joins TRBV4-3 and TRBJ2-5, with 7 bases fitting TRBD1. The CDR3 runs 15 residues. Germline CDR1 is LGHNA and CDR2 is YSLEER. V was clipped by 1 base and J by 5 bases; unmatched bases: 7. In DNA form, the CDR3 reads TGCGCCAGCAGCCAAGGGAGACAGGGCTGGGAGACCCAGTACTTC. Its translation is CASSQGRQGWETQYF.

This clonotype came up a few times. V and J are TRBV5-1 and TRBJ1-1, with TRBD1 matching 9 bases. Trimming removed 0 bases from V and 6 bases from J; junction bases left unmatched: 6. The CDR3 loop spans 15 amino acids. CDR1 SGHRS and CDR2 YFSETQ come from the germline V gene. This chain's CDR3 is CASSLAGTGTSEAFF. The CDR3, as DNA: TGCGCCAGCAGCTTGGCCGGGACAGGGACTTCTGAAGCTTTCTTT.

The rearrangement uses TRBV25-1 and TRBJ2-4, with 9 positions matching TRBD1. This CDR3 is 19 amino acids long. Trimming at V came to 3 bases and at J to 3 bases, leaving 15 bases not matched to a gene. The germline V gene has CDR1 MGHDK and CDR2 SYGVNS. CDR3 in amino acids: CASSDGRDRVVLSKNIQYF. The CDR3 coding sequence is TGTGCCAGCAGTGACGGCCGGGACAGGGTCGTACTTAGCAAAAACATTCAGTACTTC.

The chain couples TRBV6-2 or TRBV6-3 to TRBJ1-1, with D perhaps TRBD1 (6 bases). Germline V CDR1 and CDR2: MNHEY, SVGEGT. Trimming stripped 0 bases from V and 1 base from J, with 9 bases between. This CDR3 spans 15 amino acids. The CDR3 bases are TGTGCCAGCAGTTACTCGCCAGGGGAGAACACTGAAGCTTTCTTT. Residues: CASSYSPGENTEAFF.

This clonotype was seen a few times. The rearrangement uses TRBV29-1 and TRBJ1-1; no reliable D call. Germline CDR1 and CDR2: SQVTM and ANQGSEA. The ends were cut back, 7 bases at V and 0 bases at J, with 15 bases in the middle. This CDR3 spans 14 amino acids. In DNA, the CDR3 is TGCAGCGGTTCTGGAGGCTTCTTGAACACTGAAGCTTTCTTT. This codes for CSGSGGFLNTEAFF. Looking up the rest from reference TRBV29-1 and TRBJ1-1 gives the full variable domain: SAVISQKPSRDICQRGTSLTIQCQVDSQVTMMFWYRQQPGQSLTLIATANQGSEATYESGFVIDKFPISRPNLTFSTLTVSNMSPEDSSIYLCSGSGGFLNTEAFFGQGTRLTVV.

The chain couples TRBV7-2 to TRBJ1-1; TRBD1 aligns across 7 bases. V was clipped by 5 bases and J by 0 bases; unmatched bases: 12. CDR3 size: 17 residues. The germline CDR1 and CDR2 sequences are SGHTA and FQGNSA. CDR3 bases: TGTGCCAGCAGCCCCCACGGGCCGACAGGGTTGAACACTGAAGCTTTCTTT. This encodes CASSPHGPTGLNTEAFF.

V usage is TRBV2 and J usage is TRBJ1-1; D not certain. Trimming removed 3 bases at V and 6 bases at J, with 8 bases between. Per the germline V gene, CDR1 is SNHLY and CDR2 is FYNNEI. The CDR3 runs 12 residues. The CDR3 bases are TGTGCCAGCAGTGACCTGGGGTCTGAAGCTTTCTTT. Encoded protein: CASSDLGSEAFF.

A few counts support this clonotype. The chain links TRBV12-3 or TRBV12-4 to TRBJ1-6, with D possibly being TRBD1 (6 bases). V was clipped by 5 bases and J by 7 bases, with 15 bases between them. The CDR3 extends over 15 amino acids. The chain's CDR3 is CASSKQGLANSPLHF. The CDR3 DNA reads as TGTGCCAGCAGTAAACAGGGCCTGGCCAATTCACCCCTCCACTTT.

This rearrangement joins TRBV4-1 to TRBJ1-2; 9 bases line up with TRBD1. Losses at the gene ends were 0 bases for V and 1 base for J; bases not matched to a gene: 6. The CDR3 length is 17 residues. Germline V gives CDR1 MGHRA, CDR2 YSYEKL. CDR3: CASSQDWGQGLNYGYTF. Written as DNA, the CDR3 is TGCGCCAGCAGCCAAGATTGGGGACAGGGACTTAACTATGGCTACACCTTC.

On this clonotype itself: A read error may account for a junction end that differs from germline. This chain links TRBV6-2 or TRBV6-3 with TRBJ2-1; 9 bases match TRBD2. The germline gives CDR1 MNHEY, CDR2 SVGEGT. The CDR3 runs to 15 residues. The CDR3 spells CASSQRGVKYSEQFF. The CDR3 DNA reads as TGTGCCAGCAGTCAGCGGGGGGTAAAATACAGTGAGCAGTTCTTC.

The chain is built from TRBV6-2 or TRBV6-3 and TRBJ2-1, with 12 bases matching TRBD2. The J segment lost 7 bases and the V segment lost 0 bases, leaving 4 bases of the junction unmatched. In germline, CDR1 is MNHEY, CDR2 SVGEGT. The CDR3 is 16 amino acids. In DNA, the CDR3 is TGTGCCAGCAGTTACTCTCCTAGCGGGGGGGCTAATGAGCAGTTCTTC. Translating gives CASSYSPSGGANEQFF.

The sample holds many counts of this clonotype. CDR3 in DNA: TGTGCCAGCAGCTCTAGAGGCCCCGACACCACGGACGGCTACACCTTC. It translates to CASSSRGPDTTDGYTF. V usage is TRBV9 and J usage is TRBJ1-2; D gene ambiguous. Trimming shortened V by 4 bases and J by 8 bases, and 24 bases separated the two germline ends. There are 16 residues in the CDR3. Germline assignment: CDR1 SGDLS and CDR2 YYNGEE.

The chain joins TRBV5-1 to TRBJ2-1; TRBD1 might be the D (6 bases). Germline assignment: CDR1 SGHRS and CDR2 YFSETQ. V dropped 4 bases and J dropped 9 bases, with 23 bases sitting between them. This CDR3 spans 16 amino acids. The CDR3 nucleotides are TGCGCCAGCAGCCCCCCGACAGGTTTAGGTGACCTTGAGCAGTTCTTC. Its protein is CASSPPTGLGDLEQFF.

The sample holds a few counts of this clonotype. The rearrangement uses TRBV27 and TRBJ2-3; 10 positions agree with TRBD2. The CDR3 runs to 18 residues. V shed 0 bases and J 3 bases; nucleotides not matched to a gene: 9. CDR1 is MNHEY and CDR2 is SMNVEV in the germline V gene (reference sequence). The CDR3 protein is CASSLSIYERGGTDTQYF. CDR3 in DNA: TGTGCCAGCAGTTTATCGATCTACGAGCGGGGGGGGACAGATACGCAGTATTTT.

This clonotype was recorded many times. CDR3 bases: TGTGCCAGCAGCCTAGGGGCTAGCGGCAAAGAGACCCAGTACTTC. Protein: CASSLGASGKETQYF. The V gene is TRBV7-2, the J gene TRBJ2-5, with 7 bases identical to TRBD2. Losses at the gene ends were 5 bases for V and 3 bases for J; bases not matched to a gene: 9. The germline V gene has CDR1 SGHTA and CDR2 FQGNSA. This CDR3 has 15 residues.

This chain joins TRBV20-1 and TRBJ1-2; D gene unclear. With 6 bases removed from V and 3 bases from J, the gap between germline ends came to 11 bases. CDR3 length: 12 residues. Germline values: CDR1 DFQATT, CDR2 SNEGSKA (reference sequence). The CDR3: CSALAGDYGYTF. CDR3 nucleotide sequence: TGCAGTGCCCTTGCCGGGGACTATGGCTACACCTTC.

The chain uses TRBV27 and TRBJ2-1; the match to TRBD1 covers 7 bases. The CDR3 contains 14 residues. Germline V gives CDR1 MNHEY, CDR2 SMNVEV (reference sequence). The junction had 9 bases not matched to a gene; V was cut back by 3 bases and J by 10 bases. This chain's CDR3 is CASSFKQGRGEQFF. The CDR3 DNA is TGTGCCAGCAGTTTCAAACAGGGGAGAGGAGAGCAGTTCTTC.

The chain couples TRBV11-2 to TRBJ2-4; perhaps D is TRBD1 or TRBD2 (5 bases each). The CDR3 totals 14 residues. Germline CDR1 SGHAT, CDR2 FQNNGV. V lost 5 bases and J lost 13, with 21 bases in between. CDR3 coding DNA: TGTGCCAGCAGCCCCGGGACCCTAACGGATGAGCAGTACTTC. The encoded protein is CASSPGTLTDEQYF.

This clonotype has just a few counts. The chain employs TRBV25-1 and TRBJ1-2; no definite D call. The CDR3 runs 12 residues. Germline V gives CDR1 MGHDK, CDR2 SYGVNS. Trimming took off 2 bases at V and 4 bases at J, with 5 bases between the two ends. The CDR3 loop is CASSEGAYGYTF. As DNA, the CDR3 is TGTGCCAGCAGTGAAGGTGCCTATGGCTACACCTTC.

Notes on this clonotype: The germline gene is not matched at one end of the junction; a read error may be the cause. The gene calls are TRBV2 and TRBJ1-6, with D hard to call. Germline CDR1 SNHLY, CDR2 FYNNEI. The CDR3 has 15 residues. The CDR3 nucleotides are TGTGCCAGCACCAAGGGCCAAGGAGGTAATCCACCCCTCCACTTT. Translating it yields CASTKGQGGNPPLHF.

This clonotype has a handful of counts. CDR3 residues: CAITLGPNYGYTF. CDR3 coding DNA: TGTGCCATCACTTTGGGTCCGAACTATGGCTACACCTTC. This sequence joins TRBV10-3 and TRBJ1-2; no firm D call. The CDR3 length is 13 residues. CDR1 ENHRY and CDR2 SYGVKD come from the germline V gene. V lost 7 bases and J lost 2, with 11 bases in between.

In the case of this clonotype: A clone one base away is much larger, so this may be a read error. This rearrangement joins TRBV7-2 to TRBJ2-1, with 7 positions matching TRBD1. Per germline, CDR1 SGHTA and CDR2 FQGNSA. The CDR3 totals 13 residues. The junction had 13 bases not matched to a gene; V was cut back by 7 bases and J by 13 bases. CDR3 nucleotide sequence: TGTGCCAGCAACAGGGGCAGCAAAGAGACCCAGTTCTTC. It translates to CASNRGSKETQFF.